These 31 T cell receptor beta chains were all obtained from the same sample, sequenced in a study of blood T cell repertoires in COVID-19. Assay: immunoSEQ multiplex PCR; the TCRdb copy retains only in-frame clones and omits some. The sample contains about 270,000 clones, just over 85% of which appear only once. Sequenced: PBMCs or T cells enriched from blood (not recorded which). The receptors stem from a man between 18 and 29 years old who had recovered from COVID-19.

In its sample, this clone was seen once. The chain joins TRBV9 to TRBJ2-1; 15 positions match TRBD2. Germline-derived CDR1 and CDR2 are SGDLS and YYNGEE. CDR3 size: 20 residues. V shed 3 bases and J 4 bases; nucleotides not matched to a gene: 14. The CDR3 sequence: CASSGGWTSGRARYYNEQFF. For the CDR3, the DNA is TGTGCCAGCAGCGGAGGGTGGACTAGCGGGAGGGCCCGGTATTACAATGAGCAGTTCTTC.

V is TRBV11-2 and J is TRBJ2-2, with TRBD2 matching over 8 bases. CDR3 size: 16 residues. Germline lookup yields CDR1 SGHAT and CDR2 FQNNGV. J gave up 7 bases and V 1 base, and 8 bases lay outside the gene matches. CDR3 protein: CASSLATGRGYGELFF. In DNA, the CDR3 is TGTGCCAGCAGCTTAGCCACCGGGAGGGGATACGGGGAGCTGTTTTTT.

The CDR3 region is CASSQVGSSADTQYF. The CDR3 region has the DNA TGTGCCAGCAGCCAAGTTGGTTCTAGCGCAGATACGCAGTATTTT. V and J are TRBV3-1 (or the pseudogene TRBV3-2) and TRBJ2-3, with D tentatively TRBD2 (6 bases). CDR1 and CDR2 (germline): LGHDT, YNNKEL (reference sequence). Trimming left V 1 base short and J 4 bases short, with 12 bases between. The CDR3 is made up of 15 amino acids.

CDR3 region: CASRTGGVEQFF. The CDR3 DNA reads as TGTGCCAGCAGGACAGGGGGAGTCGAGCAGTTCTTC. The chain recombines TRBV6-5 with TRBJ2-1, with 9 bases aligning to TRBD1. CDR1 and CDR2 (germline): MNHEY, SVGAGI. V shed 6 bases, J shed 10 bases, and the junction held 4 bases outside the gene matches. The CDR3 has 12 residues.

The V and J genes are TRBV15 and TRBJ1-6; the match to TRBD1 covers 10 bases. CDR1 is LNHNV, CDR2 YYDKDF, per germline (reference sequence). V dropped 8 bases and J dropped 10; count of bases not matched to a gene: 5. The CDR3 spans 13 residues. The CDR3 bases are TGTGCCACCCGGACAGGGGGAGGATCACCCCTCCACTTT. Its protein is CATRTGGGSPLHF. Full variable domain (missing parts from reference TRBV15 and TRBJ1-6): DAMVIQNPRYQVTQFGKPVTLSCSQTLNHNVMYWYQQKSSQAPKLLFHYYDKDFNNEADTPDNFQSRRPNTSFCFLDIRSPGLGDTAMYLCATRTGGGSPLHFGNGTRLTVT.

The CDR3 DNA reads TGTGCCAGCAGTTTGGGGGCCCGGAATCAGCCCCAGCATTTT. The encoded protein is CASSLGARNQPQHF. The chain joins TRBV28 to TRBJ1-5; D is perhaps TRBD1 (6 bases). The germline CDR1 and CDR2 sequences are MDHEN and SYDVKM. V was shortened by 3 bases and J by 4 bases, with 10 bases between the two germline ends. The CDR3 length is 14 residues.

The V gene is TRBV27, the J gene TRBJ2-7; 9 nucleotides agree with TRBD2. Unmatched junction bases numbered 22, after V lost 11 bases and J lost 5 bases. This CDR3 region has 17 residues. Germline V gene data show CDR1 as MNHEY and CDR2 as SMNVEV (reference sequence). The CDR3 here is CASQLASGAIRWHEQYF. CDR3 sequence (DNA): TGTGCCTCCCAGCTGGCTAGCGGGGCTATCCGTTGGCACGAGCAGTACTTC.

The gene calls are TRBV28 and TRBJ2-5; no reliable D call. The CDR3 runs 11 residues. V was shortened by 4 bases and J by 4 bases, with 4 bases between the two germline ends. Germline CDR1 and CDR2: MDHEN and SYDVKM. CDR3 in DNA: TGTGCCAGCAGTTCGGTAGAGACCCAGTACTTC. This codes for CASSSVETQYF.

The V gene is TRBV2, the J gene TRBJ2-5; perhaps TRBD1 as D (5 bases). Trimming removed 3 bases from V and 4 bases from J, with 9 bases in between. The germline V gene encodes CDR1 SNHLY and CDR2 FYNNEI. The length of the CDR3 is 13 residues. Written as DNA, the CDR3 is TGTGCCAGCAGTGACAGGGTTTTAGAGACCCAGTACTTC. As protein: CASSDRVLETQYF.

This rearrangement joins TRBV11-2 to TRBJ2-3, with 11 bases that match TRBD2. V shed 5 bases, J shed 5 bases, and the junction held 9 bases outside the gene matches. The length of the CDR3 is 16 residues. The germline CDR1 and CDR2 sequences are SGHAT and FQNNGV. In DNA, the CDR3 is TGTGCCAGCAGCACCAATCTAGCGGGGGGCGTAGATACGCAGTATTTT. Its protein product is CASSTNLAGGVDTQYF. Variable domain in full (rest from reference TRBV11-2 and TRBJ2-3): EAGVAQSPRYKIIEKRQSVAFWCNPISGHATLYWYQQILGQGPKLLIQFQNNGVVDDSQLPKDRFSAERLKGVDSTLKIQPAKLEDSAVYLCASSTNLAGGVDTQYFGPGTRLTVL.

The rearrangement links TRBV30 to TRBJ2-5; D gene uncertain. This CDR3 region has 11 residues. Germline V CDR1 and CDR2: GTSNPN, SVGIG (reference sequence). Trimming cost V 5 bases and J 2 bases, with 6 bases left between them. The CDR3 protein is CAWGLQETQYF. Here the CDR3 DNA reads TGTGCCTGGGGTTTACAAGAGACCCAGTACTTC.

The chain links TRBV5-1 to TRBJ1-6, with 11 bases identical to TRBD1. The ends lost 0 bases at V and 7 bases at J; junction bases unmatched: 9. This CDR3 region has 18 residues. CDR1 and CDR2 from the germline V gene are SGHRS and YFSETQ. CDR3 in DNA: TGCGCCAGCAGCTTGGCAGGACAGGGGGCCAAGGAAAATTCACCCCTCCACTTT. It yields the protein CASSLAGQGAKENSPLHF.

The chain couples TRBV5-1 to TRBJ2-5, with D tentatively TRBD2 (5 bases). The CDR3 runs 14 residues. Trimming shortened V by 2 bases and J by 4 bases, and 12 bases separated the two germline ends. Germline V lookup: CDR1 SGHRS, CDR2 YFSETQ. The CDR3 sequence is CASSFGRAGETQYF. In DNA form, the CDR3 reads TGCGCCAGCAGCTTTGGGCGGGCGGGAGAGACCCAGTACTTC.

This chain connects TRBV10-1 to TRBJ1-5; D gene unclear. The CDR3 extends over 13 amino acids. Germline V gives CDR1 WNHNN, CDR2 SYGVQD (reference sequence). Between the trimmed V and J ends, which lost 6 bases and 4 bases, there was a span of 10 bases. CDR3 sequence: CASRRPPNQPQHF. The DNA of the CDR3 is TGCGCCAGCAGGCGGCCTCCTAATCAGCCCCAGCATTTT.

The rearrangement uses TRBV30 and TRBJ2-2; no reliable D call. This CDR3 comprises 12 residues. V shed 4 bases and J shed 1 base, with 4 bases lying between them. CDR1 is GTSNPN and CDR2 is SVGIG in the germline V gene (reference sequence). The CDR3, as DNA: TGTGCCTGGACAGAGAACACCGGGGAGCTGTTTTTT. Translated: CAWTENTGELFF.

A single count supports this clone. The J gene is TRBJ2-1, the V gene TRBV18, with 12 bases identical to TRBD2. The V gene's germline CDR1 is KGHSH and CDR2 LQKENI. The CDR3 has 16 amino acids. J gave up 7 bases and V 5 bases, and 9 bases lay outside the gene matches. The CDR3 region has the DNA TGTGCCAGCTCATCAGAGGTCCTAGCGGGGGGGAATGAGCAGTTCTTC. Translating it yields CASSSEVLAGGNEQFF.

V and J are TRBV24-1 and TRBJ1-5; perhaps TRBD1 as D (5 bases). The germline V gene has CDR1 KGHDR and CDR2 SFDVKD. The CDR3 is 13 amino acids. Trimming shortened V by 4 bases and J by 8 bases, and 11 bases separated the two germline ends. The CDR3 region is CATSEGGVEPQHF. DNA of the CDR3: TGTGCCACCAGTGAGGGGGGGGTCGAGCCCCAGCATTTT.

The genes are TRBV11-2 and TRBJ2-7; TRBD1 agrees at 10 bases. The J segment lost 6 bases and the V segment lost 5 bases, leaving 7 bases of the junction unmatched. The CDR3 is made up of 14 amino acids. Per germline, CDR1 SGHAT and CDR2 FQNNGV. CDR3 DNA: TGTGCCAGCAGCGACCGGGACAGGGGAGCCGAGCAGTACTTC. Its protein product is CASSDRDRGAEQYF.

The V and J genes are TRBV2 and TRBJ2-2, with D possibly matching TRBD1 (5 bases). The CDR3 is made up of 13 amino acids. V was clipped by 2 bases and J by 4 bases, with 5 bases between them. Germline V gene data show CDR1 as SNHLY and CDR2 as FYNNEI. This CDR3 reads CASSERGTGELFF. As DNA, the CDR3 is TGTGCCAGCAGTGAAAGGGGCACCGGGGAGCTGTTTTTT. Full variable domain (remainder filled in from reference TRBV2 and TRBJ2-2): EPEVTQTPSHQVTQMGQEVILRCVPISNHLYFYWYRQILGQKVEFLVSFYNNEISEKSEIFDDQFSVERPDGSNFTLKIRSTKLEDSAMYFCASSERGTGELFFGEGSRLTVL.

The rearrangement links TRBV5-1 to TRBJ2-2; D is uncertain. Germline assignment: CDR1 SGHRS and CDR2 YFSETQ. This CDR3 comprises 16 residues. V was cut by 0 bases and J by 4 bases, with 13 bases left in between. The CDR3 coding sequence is TGCGCCAGCAGCTTGGTTCTTGGCGGAGCCACCGGGGAGCTGTTTTTT. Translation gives CASSLVLGGATGELFF.

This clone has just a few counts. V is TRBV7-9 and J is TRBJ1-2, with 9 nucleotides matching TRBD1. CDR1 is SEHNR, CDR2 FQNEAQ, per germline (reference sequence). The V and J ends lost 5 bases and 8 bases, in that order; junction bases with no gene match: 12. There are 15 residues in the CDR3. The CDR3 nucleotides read TGTGCCAGCAGCCTCCAAACAGGGGGCGCGAGGGGCTACACCTTC. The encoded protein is CASSLQTGGARGYTF.

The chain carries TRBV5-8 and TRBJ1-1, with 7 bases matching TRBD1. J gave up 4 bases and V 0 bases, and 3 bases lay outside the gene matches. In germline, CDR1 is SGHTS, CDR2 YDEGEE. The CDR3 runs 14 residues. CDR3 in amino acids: CASSLARGSTEAFF. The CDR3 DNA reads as TGTGCCAGCAGCTTGGCCAGGGGGTCCACTGAAGCTTTCTTT.

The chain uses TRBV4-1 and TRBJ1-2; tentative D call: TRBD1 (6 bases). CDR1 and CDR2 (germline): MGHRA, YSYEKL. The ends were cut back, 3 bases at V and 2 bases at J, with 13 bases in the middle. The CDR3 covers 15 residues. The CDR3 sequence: CASSQDVTGNYGYTF. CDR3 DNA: TGCGCCAGCAGCCAGGACGTCACAGGGAACTATGGCTACACCTTC.

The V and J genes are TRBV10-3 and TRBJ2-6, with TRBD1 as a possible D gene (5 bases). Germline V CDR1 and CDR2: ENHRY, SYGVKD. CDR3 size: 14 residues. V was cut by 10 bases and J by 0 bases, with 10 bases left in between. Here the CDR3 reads CATVRDSGANVLTF. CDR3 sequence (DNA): TGTGCCACCGTCAGGGACTCTGGGGCCAACGTCCTGACTTTC.

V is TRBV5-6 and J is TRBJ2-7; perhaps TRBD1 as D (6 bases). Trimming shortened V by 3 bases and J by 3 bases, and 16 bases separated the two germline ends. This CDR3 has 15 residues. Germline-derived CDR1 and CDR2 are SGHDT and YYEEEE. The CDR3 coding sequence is TGTGCCAGCAGCTCGAGGGGGTTGTTTAGCTACGAGCAGTACTTC. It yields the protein CASSSRGLFSYEQYF.

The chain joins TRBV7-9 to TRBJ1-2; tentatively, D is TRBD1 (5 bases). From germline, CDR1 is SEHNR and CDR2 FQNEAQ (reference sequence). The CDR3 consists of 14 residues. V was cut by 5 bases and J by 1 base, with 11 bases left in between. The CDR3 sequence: CASSTKGHNYGYTF. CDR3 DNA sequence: TGTGCCAGCAGCACCAAAGGACATAACTATGGCTACACCTTC. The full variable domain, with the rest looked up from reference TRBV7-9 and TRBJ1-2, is DTGVSQNPRHKITKRGQNVTFRCDPISEHNRLYWYRQTLGQGPEFLTYFQNEAQLEKSRLLSDRFSAERPKGSFSTLEIQRTEQGDSAMYLCASSTKGHNYGYTFGSGTRLTVV.

CDR3 in DNA: TGTGCCACCAGTGATCCAGGGCAGAGCACAGATACGCAGTATTTT. It encodes CATSDPGQSTDTQYF. The chain recombines TRBV24-1 with TRBJ2-3; maybe TRBD1 (5 bases). The V end was cut by 3 bases, the J end by 0 bases, with 9 bases between. Germline V lookup: CDR1 KGHDR, CDR2 SFDVKD. The CDR3 has 15 residues.

CDR3 bases: TGTGCCAGCAGCTCGTTTCGGTTCTCAACCGGGGAGCTGTTTTTT. It yields the protein CASSSFRFSTGELFF. V gene TRBV7-9 combines with J gene TRBJ2-2; no reliable D call. The CDR3 contains 15 residues. The V end lost 4 bases, the J end lost 5 bases, and 14 bases lay between the germline ends. CDR1 is SEHNR, CDR2 FQNEAQ, per germline (reference sequence).

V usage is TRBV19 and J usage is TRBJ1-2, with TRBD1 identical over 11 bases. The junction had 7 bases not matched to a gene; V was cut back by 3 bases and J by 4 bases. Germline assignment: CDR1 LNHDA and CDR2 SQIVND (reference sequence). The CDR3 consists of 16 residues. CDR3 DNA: TGTGCCAGTAGTATCAACCGAGGGACAGGGGGCTATGGCTACACCTTC. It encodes CASSINRGTGGYGYTF. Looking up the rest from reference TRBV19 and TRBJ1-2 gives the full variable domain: DGGITQSPKYLFRKEGQNVTLSCEQNLNHDAMYWYRQDPGQGLRLIYYSQIVNDFQKGDIAEGYSVSREKKESFPLTVTSAQKNPTAFYLCASSINRGTGGYGYTFGSGTRLTVV.

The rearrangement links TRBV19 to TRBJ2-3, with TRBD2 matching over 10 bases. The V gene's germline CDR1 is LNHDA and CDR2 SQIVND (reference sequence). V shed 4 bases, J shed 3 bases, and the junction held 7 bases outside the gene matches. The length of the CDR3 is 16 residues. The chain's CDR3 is CASSTLLAGSTDTQYF. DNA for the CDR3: TGTGCCAGTAGTACCCTACTAGCGGGAAGTACAGATACGCAGTATTTT.

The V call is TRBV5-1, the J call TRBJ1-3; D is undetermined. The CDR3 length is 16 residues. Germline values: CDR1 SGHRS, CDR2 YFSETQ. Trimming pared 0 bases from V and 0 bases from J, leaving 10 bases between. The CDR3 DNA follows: TGCGCCAGCAGCTTGGCCGGGGAGAGCTCTGGAAACACCATATATTTT. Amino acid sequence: CASSLAGESSGNTIYF.